What follows is one T cell receptor beta chain and its context. The CDR3 is made up of 17 amino acids. Trimming took 6 bases from V and 3 from J; bases not matched to a gene: 16. Looked up from germline, CDR1 is SGHDN and CDR2 is FVKESK. In the original workflow: Reference gene primers were amplified, and this amplification served to estimate nucleated cell counts. Measured with immunoSEQ multiplex PCR; TCRdb has only the in-frame clones, and not every one. D and trimming were read from the DNA, whereas the V and J calls and clone size are those reported in that table. The sample carries about 120,000 clones, about four fifths recorded once. This sample was taken from a study of blood T cell repertoires in COVID-19. Turning to the study itself: Samples representing acute and convalescent COVID-19 were sourced from the United States, Italy and Spain. The analysed material was cDNA or gDNA that came from T cells, B-cell-depleted T cells, or PBMCs.

Sequencing was carried out using peripheral blood. This receptor was obtained from a man aged 60-69 years with active or convalescent COVID-19. The chain employs TRBV14 and TRBJ1-2; 7 bases agree with TRBD1. CDR3 DNA: TGTGCCAGCAGTCTAAGGGGACGACAGGGTTGGTACTATGGCTACACCTTC. Protein sequence: CASSLRGRQGWYYGYTF.